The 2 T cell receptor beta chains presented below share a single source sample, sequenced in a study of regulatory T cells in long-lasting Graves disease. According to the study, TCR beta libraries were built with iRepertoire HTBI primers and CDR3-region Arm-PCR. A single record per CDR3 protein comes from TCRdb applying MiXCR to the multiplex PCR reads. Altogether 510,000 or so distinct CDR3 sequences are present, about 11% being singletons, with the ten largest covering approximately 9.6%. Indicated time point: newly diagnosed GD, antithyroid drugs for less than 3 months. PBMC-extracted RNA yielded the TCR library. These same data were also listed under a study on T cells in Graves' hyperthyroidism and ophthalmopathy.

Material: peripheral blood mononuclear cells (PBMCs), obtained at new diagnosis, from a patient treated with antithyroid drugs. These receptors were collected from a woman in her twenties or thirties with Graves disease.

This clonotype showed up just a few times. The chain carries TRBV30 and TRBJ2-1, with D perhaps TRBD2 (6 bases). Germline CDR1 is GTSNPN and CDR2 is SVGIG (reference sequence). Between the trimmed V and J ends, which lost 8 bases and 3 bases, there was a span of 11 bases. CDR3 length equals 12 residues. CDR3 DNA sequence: TGTGCCGCTGGAGGGAGCTACAATGAGCAGTTCTTC. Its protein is CAAGGSYNEQFF.

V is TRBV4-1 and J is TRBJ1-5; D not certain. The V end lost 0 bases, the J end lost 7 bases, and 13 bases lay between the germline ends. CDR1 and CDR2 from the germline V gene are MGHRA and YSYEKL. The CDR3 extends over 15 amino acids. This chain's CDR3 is CASSQDLQPGQPQHF. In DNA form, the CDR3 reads TGCGCCAGCAGCCAAGATCTACAGCCGGGGCAGCCCCAGCATTTT.